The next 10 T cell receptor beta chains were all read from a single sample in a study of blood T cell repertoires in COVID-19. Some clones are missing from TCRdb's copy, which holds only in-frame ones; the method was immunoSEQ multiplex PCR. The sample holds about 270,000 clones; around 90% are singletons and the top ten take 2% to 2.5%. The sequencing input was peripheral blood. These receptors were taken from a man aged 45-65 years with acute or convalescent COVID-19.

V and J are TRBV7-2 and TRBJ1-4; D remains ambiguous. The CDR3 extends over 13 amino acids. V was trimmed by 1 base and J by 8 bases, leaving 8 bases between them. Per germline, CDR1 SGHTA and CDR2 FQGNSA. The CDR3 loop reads CASSLVRGEKLFF. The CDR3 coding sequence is TGTGCCAGCAGCTTAGTGCGGGGAGAAAAACTGTTTTTT.

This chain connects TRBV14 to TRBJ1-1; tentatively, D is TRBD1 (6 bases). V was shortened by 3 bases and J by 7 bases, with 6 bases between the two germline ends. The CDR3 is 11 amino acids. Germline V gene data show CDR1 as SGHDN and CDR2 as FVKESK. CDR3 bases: TGTGCCAGCAGCCAGACAGGTGAAGCTTTCTTT. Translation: CASSQTGEAFF.

This CDR3 is CASLRSVPGELFF. The CDR3 DNA reads as TGTGCCAGTCTACGGTCTGTCCCCGGGGAGCTGTTTTTT. The chain is built from TRBV19 and TRBJ2-2; D is ambiguous. V lost 8 bases, J lost 6 bases, and 13 bases lay in between. CDR1 and CDR2 from the germline V gene are LNHDA and SQIVND (reference sequence). This CDR3 region has 13 residues.

The CDR3 loop reads CASSQDPSYTDTQYF. The CDR3 coding sequence is TGCGCCAGCAGCCAAGACCCAAGCTACACAGATACGCAGTATTTT. The chain links TRBV4-1 to TRBJ2-3; D is unresolved. Trimming cost V 0 bases and J 2 bases, with 9 bases left between them. CDR3 length equals 15 residues. The V gene's germline CDR1 is MGHRA and CDR2 YSYEKL.

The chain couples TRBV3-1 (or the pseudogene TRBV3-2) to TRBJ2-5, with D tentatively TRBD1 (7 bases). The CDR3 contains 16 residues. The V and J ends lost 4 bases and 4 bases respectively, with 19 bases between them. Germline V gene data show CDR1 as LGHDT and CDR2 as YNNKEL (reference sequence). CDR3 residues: CASSLEGFQGGETQYF. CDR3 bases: TGTGCCAGCAGCCTCGAGGGATTCCAGGGGGGAGAGACCCAGTACTTC.

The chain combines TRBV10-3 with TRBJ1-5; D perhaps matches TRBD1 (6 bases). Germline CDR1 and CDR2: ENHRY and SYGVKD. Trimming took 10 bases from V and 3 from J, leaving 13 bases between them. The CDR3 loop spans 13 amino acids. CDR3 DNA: TGTGCCACCGAGGGGGAGATCAATCAGCCCCAGCATTTT. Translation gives CATEGEINQPQHF.

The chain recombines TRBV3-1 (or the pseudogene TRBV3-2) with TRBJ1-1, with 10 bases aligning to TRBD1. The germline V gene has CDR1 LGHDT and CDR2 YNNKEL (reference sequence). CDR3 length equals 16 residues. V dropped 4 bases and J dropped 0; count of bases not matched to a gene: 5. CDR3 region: CASSPRTGGVNTEAFF. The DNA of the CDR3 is TGTGCCAGCAGCCCCCGGACAGGGGGGGTGAACACTGAAGCTTTCTTT.

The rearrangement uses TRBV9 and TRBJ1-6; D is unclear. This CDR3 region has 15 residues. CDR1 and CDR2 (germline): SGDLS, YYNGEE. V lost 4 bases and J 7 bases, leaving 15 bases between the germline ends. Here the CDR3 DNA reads TGTGCCAGCAGCCGATTCGGAGGAGACAATTCACCCCTCCACTTT. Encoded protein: CASSRFGGDNSPLHF.

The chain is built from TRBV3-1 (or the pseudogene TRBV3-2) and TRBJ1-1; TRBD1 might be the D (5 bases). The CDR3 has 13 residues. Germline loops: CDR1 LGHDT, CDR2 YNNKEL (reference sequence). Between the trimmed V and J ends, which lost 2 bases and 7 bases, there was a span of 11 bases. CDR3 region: CASSQPGLREAFF. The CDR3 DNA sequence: TGTGCCAGCAGCCAACCGGGACTGCGTGAAGCTTTCTTT.

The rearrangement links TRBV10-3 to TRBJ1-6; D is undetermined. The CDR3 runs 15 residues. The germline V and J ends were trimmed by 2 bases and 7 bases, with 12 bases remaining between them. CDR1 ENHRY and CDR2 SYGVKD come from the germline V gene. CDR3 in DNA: TGTGCCATCAGTGAGCGAGGGTCTGAAAATTCACCCCTCCACTTT. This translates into CAISERGSENSPLHF.